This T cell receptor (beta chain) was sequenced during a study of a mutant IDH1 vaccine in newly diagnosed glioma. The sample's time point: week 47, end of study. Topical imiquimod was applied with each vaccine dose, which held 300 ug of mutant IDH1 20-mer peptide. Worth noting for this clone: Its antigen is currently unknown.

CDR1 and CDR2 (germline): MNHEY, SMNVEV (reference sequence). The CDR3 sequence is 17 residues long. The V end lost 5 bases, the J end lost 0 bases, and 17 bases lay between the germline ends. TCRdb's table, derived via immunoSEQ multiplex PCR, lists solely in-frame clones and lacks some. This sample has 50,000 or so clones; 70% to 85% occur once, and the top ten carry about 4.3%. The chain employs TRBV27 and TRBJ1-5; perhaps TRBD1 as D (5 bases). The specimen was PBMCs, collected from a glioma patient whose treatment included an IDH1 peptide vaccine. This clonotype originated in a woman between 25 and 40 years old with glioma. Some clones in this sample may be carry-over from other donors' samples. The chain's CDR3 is CASSPSGVGYSNQPQHF. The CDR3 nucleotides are TGTGCCAGCAGTCCGTCGGGGGTCGGGTATAGCAATCAGCCCCAGCATTTT.